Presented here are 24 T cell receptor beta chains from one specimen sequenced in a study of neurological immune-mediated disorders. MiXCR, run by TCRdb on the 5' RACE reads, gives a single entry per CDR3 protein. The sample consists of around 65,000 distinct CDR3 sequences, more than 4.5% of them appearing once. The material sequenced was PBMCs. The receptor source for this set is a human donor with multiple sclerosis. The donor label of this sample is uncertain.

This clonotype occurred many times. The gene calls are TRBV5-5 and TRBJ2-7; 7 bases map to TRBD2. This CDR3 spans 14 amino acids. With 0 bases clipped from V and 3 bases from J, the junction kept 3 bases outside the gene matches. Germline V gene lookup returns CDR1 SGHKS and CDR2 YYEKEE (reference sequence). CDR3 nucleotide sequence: TGTGCCAGCAGCTTGGAAGGGGACTACTACGAGCAGTACTTC. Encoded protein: CASSLEGDYYEQYF.

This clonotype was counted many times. The chain's CDR3 is CASSPGTGYTDTQYF. The CDR3 coding sequence is TGCGCCAGCAGCCCCGGGACAGGGTACACAGATACGCAGTATTTT. V is TRBV5-1 and J is TRBJ2-3, with 9 bases lining up with TRBD1. The germline V gene has CDR1 SGHRS and CDR2 YFSETQ. The CDR3 is 15 amino acids. Unmatched junction bases numbered 5, after V lost 4 bases and J lost 2 bases.

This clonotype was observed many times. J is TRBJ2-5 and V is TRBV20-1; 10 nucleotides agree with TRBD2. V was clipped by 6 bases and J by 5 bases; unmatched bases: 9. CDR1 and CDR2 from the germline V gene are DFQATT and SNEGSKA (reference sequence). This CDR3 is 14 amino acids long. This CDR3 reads CSASERGGYETQYF. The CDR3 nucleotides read TGCAGTGCCTCCGAGCGGGGGGGCTATGAGACCCAGTACTTC.

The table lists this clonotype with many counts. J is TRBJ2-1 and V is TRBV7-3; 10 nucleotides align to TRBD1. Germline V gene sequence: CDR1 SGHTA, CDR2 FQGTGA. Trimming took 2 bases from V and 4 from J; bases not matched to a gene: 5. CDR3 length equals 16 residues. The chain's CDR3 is CASSLLPGQGYNEQFF. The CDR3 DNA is TGTGCCAGCAGCTTATTGCCGGGACAGGGGTACAATGAGCAGTTCTTC.

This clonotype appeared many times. The CDR3 spells CASSQTPGLPYEQYF. The CDR3 region has the DNA TGTGCCAGCAGCCAAACCCCGGGACTCCCCTACGAGCAGTACTTC. V and J are TRBV14 and TRBJ2-7; tentatively, D is TRBD2 (6 bases). Trimming took 2 bases from V and 2 from J, leaving 13 bases between them. Germline V gives CDR1 SGHDN, CDR2 FVKESK. The CDR3 consists of 15 residues.

The CDR3 sequence: CSARWGATEAFF. DNA of the CDR3: TGCAGTGCTAGATGGGGGGCCACTGAAGCTTTCTTT. This chain links TRBV20-1 with TRBJ1-1, with D tentatively TRBD1 (6 bases). The V end lost 2 bases, the J end lost 4 bases, and 8 bases lay between the germline ends. This CDR3 spans 12 amino acids. The germline CDR1 and CDR2 sequences are DFQATT and SNEGSKA (reference sequence).

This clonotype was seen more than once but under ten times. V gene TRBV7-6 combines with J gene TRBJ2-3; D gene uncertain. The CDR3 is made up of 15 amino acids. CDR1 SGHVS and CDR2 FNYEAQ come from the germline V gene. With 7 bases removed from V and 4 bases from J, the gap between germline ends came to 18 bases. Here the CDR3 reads CASTKLSSFPDTQYF. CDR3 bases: TGTGCCAGCACCAAGCTCTCGAGTTTCCCAGATACGCAGTATTTT.

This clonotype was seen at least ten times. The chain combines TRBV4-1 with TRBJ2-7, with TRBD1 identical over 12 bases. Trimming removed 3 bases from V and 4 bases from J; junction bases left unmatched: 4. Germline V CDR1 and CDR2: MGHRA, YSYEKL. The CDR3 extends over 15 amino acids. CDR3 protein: CASSQGQGALYEQYF. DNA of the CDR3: TGCGCCAGCAGCCAGGGACAGGGGGCTCTGTACGAGCAGTACTTC.

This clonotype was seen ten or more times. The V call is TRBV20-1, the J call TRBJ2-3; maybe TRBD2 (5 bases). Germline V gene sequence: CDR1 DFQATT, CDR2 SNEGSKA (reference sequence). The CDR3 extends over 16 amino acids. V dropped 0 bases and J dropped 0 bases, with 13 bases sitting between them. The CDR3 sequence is CSARDLRELSTDTQYF. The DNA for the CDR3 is TGCAGTGCTAGAGACCTCCGGGAATTGAGCACAGATACGCAGTATTTT.

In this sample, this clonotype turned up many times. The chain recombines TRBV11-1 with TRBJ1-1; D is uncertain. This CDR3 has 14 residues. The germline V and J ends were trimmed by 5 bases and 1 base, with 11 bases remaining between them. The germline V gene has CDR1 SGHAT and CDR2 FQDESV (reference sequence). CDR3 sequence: CASSPLWGNTEAFF. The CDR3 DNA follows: TGTGCCAGCAGCCCGTTGTGGGGGAACACTGAAGCTTTCTTT.

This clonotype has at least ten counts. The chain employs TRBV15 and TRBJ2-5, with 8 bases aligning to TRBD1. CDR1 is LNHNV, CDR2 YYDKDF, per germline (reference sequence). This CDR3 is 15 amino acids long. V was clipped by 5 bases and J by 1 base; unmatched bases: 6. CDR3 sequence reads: CATSGDRGPQETQYF. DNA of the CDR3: TGTGCCACCAGCGGCGACAGGGGACCCCAAGAGACCCAGTACTTC.

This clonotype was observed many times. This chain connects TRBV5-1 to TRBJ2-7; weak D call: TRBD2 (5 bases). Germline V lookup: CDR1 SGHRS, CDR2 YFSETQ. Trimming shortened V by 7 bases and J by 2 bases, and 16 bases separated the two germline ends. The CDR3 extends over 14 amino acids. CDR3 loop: CASQDGVGAYEQYF. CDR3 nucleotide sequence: TGCGCCAGCCAGGACGGAGTCGGGGCCTACGAGCAGTACTTC.

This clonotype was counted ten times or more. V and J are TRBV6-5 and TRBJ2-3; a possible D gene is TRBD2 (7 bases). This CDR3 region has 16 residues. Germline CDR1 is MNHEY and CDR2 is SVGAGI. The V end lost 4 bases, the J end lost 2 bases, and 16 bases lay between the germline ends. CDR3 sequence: CASSLGGGPNTDTQYF. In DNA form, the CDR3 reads TGTGCCAGCAGTTTGGGAGGGGGGCCTAACACAGATACGCAGTATTTT.

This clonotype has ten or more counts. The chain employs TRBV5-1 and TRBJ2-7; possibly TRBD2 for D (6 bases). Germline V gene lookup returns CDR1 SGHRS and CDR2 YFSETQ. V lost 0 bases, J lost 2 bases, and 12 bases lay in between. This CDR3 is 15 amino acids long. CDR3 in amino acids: CASSLGTGLPYEQYF. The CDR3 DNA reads TGCGCCAGCAGCTTGGGAACGGGACTTCCCTACGAGCAGTACTTC.

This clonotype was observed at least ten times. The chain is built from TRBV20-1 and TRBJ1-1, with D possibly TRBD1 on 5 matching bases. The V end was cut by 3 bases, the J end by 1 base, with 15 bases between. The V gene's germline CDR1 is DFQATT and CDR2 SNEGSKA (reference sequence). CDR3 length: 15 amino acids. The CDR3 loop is CSARSPGRGNTEAFF. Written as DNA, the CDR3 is TGCAGTGCTAGGTCCCCAGGGCGTGGGAACACTGAAGCTTTCTTT.

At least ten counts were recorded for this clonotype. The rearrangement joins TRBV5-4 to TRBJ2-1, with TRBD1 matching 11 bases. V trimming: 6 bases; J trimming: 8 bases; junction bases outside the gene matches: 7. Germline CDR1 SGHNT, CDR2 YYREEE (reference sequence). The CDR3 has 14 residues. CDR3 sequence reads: CASTPGQGVDEQFF. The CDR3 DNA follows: TGTGCCAGCACCCCGGGACAGGGGGTCGATGAGCAGTTCTTC.

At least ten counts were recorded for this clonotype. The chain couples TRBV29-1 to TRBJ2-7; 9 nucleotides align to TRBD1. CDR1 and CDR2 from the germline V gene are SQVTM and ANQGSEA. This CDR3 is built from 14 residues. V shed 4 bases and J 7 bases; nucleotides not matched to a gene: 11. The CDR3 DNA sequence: TGCAGCGTTGTATCCCGGGACAGGGCGCAAGAGCAGTACTTC. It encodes CSVVSRDRAQEQYF.

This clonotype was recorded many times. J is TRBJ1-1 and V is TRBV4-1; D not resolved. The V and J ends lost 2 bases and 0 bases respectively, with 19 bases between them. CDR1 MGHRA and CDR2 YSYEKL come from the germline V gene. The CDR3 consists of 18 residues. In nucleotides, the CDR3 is TGCGCCAGCAGCCAACTTTATATGATCCCTCGTATGAACACTGAAGCTTTCTTT. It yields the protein CASSQLYMIPRMNTEAFF.

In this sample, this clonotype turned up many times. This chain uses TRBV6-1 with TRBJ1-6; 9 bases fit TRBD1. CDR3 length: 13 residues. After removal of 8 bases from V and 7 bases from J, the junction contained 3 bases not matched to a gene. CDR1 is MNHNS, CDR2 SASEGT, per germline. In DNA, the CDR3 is TGTGCCAGCCGGACAGGGGTGAATTCACCCCTCCACTTT. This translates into CASRTGVNSPLHF.

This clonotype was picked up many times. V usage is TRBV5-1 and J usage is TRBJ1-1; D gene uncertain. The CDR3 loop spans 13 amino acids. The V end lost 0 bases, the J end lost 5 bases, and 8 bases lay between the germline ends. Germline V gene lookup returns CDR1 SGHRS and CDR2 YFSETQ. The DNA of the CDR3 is TGCGCCAGCAGCTTGGATACGGCTACTGAAGCTTTCTTT. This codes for CASSLDTATEAFF.

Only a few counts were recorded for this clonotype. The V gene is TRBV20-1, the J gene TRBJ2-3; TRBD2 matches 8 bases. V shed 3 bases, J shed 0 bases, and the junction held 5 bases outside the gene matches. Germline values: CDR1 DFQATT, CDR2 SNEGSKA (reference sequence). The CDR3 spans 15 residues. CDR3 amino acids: CSARELAASTDTQYF. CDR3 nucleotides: TGCAGTGCTAGGGAACTAGCGGCTAGCACAGATACGCAGTATTTT.

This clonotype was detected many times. The CDR3 here is CASSLRSNYGYTF. CDR3 DNA sequence: TGCGCCAGCAGCTTGCGGTCTAACTATGGCTACACCTTC. This chain connects TRBV5-1 to TRBJ1-2; D is unresolved. The CDR3 is 13 residues long. Germline CDR1 reads SGHRS; CDR2 reads YFSETQ. V dropped 1 base and J dropped 0 bases, with 4 bases sitting between them.

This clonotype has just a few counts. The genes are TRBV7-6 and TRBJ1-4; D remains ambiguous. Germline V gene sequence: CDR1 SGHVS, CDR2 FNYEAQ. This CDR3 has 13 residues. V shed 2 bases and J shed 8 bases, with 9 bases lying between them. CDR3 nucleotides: TGTGCCAGCAGCTTAAGCATTGTCGAAAAACTGTTTTTT. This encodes CASSLSIVEKLFF.

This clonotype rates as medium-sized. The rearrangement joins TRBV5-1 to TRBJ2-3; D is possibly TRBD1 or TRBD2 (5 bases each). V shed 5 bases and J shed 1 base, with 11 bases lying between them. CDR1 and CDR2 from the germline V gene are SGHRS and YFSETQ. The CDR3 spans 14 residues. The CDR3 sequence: CASRGTWRTDTQYF. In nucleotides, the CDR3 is TGCGCCAGCAGGGGGACGTGGCGCACAGATACGCAGTATTTT.